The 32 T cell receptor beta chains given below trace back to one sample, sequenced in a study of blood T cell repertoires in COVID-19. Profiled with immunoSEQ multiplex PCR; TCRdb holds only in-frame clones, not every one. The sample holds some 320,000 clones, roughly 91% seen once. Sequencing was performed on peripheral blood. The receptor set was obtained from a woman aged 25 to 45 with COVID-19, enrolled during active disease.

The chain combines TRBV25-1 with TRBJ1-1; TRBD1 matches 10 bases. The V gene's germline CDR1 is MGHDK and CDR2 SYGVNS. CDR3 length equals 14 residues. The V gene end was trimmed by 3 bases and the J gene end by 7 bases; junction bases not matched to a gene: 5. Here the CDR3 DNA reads TGTGCCAGCAGTGATTGGGACAGGGGTAATGAAGCTTTCTTT. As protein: CASSDWDRGNEAFF.

The CDR3 nucleotides read TGTGCCAGCAGCTTGGGGACTCCCGATACGCAGTATTTT. It is translated as CASSLGTPDTQYF. J is TRBJ2-3 and V is TRBV5-6, with D possibly matching TRBD2 (5 bases). The germline V and J ends were trimmed by 0 bases and 6 bases, with 8 bases remaining between them. The CDR3 loop spans 13 amino acids. The germline gives CDR1 SGHDT, CDR2 YYEEEE. The whole variable domain, remainder taken from reference TRBV5-6 and TRBJ2-3, is DAGVTQSPTHLIKTRGQQVTLRCSPKSGHDTVSWYQQALGQGPQFIFQYYEEEERQRGNFPDRFSGHQFPNYSSELNVNALLLGDSALYLCASSLGTPDTQYFGPGTRLTVL.

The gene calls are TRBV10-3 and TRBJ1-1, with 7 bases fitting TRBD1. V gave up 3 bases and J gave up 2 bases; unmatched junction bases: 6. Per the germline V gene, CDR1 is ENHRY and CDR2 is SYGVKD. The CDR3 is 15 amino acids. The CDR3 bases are TGTGCCATCAGTGACTCCCGGACAGGAAACACTGAAGCTTTCTTT. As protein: CAISDSRTGNTEAFF.

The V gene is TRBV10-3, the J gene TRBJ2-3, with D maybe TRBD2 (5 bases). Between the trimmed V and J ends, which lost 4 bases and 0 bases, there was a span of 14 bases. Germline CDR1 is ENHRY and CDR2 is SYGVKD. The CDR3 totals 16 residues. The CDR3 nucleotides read TGTGCCATCAGTGGAAGGACTGGATCTAGCACAGATACGCAGTATTTT. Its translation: CAISGRTGSSTDTQYF.

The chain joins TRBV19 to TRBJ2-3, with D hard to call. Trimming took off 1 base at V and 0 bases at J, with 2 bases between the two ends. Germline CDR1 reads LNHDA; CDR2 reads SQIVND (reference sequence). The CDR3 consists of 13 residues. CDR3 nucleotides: TGTGCCAGTAGTATAGCGAGCACAGATACGCAGTATTTT. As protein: CASSIASTDTQYF.

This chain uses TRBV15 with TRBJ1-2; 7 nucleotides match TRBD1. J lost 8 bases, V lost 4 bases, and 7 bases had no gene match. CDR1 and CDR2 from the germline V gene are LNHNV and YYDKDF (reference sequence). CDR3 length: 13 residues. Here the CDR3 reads CATSMDRLEGYTF. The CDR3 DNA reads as TGTGCCACCAGCATGGACAGGCTAGAGGGCTACACCTTC.

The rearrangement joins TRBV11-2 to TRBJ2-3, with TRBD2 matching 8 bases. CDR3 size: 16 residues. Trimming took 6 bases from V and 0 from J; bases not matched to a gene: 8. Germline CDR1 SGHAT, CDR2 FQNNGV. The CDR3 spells CASSPTSGGSTDTQYF. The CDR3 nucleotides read TGTGCCAGCAGTCCGACCTCGGGGGGGAGCACAGATACGCAGTATTTT.

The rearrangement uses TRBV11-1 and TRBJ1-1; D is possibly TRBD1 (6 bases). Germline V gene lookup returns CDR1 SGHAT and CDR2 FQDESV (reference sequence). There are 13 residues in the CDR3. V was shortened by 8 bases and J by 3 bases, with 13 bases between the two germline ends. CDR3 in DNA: TGTGCCAGCCAAAGCAGGGGTGACACTGAAGCTTTCTTT. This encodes CASQSRGDTEAFF. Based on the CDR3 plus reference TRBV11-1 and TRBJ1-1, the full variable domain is EAEVAQSPRYKITEKSQAVAFWCDPISGHATLYWYRQILGQGPELLVQFQDESVVDDSQLPKDRFSAERLKGVDSTLKIQPAELGDSAMYLCASQSRGDTEAFFGQGTRLTVV.

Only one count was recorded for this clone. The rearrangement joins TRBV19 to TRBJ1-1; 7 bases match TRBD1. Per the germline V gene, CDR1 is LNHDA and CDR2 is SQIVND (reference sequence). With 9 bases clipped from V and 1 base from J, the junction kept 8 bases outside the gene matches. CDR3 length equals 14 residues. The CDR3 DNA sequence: TGTGCCAGCTACCCGGGACAGAGGAACACTGAAGCTTTCTTT. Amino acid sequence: CASYPGQRNTEAFF.

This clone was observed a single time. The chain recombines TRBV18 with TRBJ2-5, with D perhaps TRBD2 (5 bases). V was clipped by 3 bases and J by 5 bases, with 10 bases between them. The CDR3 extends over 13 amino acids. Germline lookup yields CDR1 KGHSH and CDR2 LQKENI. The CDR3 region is CASSPRLSETQYF. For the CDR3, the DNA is TGTGCCAGCTCACCGAGACTATCCGAGACCCAGTACTTC.

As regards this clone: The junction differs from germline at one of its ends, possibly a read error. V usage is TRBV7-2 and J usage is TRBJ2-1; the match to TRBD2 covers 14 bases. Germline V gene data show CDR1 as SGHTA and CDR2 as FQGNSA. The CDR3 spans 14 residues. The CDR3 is CASSLTSGGALIVF. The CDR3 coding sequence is TGTGCCAGCAGCCTGACTAGCGGGGGGGCCCTAATAGTCTTC. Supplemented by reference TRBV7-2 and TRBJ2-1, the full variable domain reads GAGVSQSPSNKVTEKGKDVELRCDPISGHTALYWYRQSLGQGLEFLIYFQGNSAPDKSGLPSDRFSAERTGGSVSTLTIQRTQQEDSAVYLCASSLTSGGALIVFGPGTRLTVL.

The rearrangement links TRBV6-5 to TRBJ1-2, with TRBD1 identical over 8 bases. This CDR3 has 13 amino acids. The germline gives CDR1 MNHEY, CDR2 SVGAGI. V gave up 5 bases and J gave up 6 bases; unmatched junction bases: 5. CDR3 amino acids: CASSPNRGNGYTF. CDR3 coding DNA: TGTGCCAGCAGTCCAAACAGGGGGAATGGCTACACCTTC.

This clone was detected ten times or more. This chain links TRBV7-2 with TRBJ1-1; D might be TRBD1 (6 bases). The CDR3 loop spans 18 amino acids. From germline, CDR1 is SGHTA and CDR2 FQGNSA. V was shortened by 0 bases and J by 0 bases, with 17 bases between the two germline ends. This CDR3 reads CASSLASVRGWMNTEAFF. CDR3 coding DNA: TGTGCCAGCAGCTTAGCGTCTGTCAGGGGATGGATGAACACTGAAGCTTTCTTT.

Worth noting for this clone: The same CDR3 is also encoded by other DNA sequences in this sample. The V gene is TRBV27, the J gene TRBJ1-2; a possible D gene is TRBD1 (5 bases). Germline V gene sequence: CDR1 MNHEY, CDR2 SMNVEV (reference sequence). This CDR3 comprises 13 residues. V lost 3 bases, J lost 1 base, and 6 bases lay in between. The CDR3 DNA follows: TGTGCCAGCAGTTTCCAGGGTAACTATGGCTACACCTTC. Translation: CASSFQGNYGYTF.

In DNA form, the CDR3 reads TGCGCCAGCAGTGATTCCGACACATGGGCTGAAGCTTTCTTT. Translation gives CASSDSDTWAEAFF. The chain uses TRBV10-1 and TRBJ1-1; D not certain. This CDR3 has 14 residues. Looked up from germline, CDR1 is WNHNN and CDR2 is SYGVQD (reference sequence). The V end was cut by 3 bases, the J end by 6 bases, with 14 bases between.

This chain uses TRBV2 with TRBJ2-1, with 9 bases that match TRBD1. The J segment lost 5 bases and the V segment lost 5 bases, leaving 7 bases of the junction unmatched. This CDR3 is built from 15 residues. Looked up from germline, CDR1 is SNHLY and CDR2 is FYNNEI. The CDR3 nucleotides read TGTGCCAGCAGTAAAAAGGGACAGGGAAACAATGAGCAGTTCTTC. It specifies CASSKKGQGNNEQFF.

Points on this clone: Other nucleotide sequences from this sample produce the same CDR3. CDR3 protein: CASSLGTGGGYTF. The DNA for the CDR3 is TGCGCCAGCAGCTTGGGTACAGGGGGAGGCTACACCTTC. The V call is TRBV5-1, the J call TRBJ1-2; 8 bases are a match to TRBD1. This CDR3 has 13 amino acids. Germline V gene data show CDR1 as SGHRS and CDR2 as YFSETQ. With V trimmed by 0 bases and J by 8 bases, 3 bases remained unmatched.

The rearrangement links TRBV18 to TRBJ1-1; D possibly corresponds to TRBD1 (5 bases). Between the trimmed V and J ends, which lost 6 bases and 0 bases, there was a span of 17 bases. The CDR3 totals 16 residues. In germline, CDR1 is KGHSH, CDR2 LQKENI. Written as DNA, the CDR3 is TGTGCCAGCTCGCAAACTCTGACAGCTATGAACACTGAAGCTTTCTTT. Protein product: CASSQTLTAMNTEAFF.

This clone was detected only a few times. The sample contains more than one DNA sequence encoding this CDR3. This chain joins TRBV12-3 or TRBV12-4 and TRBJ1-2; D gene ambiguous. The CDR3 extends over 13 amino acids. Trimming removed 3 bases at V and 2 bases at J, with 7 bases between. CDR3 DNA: TGTGCCAGCAGTTTTTCGGGGAACTATGGCTACACCTTC. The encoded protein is CASSFSGNYGYTF.

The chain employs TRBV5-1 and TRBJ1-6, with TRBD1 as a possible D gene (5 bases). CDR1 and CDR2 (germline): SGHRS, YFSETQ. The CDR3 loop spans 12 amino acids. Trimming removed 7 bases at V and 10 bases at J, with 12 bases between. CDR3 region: CASSGGRSPLHF. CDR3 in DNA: TGCGCCAGCTCGGGGGGGAGATCACCCCTCCACTTT.

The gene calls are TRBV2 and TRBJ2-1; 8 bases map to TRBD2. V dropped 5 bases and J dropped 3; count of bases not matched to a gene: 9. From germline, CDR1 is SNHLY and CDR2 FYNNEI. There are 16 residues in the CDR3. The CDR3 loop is CASSYPGSGIYNEQFF. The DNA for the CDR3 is TGTGCCAGCAGTTACCCTGGTAGCGGGATCTACAATGAGCAGTTCTTC.

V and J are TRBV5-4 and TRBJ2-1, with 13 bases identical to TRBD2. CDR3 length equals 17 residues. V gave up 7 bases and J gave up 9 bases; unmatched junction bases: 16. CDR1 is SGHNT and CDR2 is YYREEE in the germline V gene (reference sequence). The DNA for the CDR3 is TGTGCCAGCGGACGGGGGACTAGCGGGGCCACACGGGGTGAGCAGTTCTTC. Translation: CASGRGTSGATRGEQFF.

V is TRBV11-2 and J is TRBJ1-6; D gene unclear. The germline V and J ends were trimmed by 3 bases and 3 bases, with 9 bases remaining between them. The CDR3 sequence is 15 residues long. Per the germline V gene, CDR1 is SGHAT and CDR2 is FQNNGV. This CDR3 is CASSFYQDYNSPLHF. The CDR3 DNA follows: TGTGCCAGCAGCTTCTACCAGGACTATAATTCACCCCTCCACTTT.

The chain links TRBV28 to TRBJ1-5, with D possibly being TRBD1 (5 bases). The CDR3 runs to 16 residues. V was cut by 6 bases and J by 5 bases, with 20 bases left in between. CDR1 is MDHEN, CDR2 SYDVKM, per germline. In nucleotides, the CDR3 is TGTGCCAGCAGCTTGCCGGGCCTCGGAGGGGATCAGCCCCAGCATTTT. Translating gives CASSLPGLGGDQPQHF. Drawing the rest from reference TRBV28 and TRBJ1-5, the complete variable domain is DVKVTQSSRYLVKRTGEKVFLECVQDMDHENMFWYRQDPGLGLRLIYFSYDVKMKEKGDIPEGYSVSREKKERFSLILESASTNQTSMYLCASSLPGLGGDQPQHFGDGTRLSIL.

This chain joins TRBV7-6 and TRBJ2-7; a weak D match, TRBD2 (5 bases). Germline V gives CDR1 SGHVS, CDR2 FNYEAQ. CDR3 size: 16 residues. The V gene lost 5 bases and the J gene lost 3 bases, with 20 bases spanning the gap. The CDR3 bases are TGTGCCAGCAGCCATCCGGAGGCAGAGGGAAGCTACGAGCAGTACTTC. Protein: CASSHPEAEGSYEQYF.

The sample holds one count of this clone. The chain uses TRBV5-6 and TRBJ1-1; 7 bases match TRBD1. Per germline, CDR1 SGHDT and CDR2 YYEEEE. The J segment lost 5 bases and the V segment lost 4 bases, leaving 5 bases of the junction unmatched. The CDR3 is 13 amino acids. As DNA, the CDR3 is TGTGCCAGCAGCCCTTTACAGGGGACTGAAGCTTTCTTT. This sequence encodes CASSPLQGTEAFF.

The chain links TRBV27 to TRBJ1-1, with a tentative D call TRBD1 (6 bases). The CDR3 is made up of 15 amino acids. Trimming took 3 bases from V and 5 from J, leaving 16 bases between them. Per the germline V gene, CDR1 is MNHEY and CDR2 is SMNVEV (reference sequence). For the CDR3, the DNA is TGTGCCAGCAGTTTCCAGGGGTTCGTAATTACTGAAGCTTTCTTT. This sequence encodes CASSFQGFVITEAFF.

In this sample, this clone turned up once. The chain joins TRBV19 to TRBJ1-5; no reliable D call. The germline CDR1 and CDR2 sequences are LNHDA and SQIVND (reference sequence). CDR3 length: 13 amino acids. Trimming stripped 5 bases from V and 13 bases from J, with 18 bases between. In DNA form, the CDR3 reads TGTGCCAGTAGTCTCATGGGAGCAGAGAGACAGCATTTT. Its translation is CASSLMGAERQHF.

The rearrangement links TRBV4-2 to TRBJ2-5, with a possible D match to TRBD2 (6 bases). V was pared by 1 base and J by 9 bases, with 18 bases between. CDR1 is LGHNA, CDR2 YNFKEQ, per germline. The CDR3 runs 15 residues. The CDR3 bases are TGTGCCAGCAGCCAAGTGGGTCCGCAAGGGGAGGCCCAGTACTTC. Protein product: CASSQVGPQGEAQYF.

This chain's CDR3 is CVRSLVRVEQALNTGELFF. DNA of the CDR3: TGTGTCAGAAGCTTAGTCCGGGTGGAACAGGCCCTGAACACCGGGGAGCTGTTTTTT. The chain combines TRBV7-5 with TRBJ2-2; the DNA was not used to check the table's D call, TRBD1. TRBV7-5 is a listed pseudogene. The CDR3 consists of 19 residues.

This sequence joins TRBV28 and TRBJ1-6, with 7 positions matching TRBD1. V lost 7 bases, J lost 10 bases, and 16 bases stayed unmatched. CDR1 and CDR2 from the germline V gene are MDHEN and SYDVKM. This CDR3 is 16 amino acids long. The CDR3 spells CASKEYPGQIMSPLHF. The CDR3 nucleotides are TGTGCCAGCAAAGAGTACCCGGGACAGATCATGTCACCCCTCCACTTT.

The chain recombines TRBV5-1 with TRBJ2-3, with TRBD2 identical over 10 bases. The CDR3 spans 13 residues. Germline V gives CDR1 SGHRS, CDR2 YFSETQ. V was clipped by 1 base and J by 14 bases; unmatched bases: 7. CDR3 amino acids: CASSLSGSGGWYF. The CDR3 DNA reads TGCGCCAGCAGCTTGTCGGGTAGCGGGGGGTGGTATTTT.